This TCR beta chain was identified during a study of blood T cell repertoires in COVID-19. Overall study context: The United States, Italy and Spain were the sources of the acute and convalescent COVID-19 samples.

Measured with immunoSEQ multiplex PCR; TCRdb has only the in-frame clones, and not every one. The table lists under 200,000 clones, almost 90% of them singletons, with around 1.5% in the top ten. This CDR3 has 16 residues. Per germline, CDR1 SGHTA and CDR2 FQGTGA. With 6 bases removed from V and 2 bases from J, the gap between germline ends came to 17 bases. This chain joins TRBV7-3 and TRBJ1-3; the D gene is possibly TRBD1 (5 bases). The clonotype was recovered from a man younger than 35 with active or convalescent COVID-19. Sequenced material: peripheral blood. CDR3 DNA: TGTGCCAGCAGTCCAAGAGGGGAGGAAACTGGAAACACCATATATTTT. Translating gives CASSPRGEETGNTIYF. Filled out from reference TRBV7-3 and TRBJ1-3, the complete variable domain reads GAGVSQTPSNKVTEKGKYVELRCDPISGHTALYWYRQSLGQGPEFLIYFQGTGAADDSGLPNDRFFAVRPEGSVSTLKIQRTERGDSAVYLCASSPRGEETGNTIYFGEGSWLTVV.